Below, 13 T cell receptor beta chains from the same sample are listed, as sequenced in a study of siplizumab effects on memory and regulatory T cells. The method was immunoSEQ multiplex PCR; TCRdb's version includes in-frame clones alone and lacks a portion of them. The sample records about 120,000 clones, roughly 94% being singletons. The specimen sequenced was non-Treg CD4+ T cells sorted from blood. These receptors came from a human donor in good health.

For the CDR3, the DNA is TGTGCCAGTAGCCGAGGGACAGGGGGTCGGGAGACCCAGTACTTC. It codes for CASSRGTGGRETQYF. The chain couples TRBV19 to TRBJ2-5; 11 bases are a match to TRBD1. CDR3 size: 15 residues. Germline V gene data show CDR1 as LNHDA and CDR2 as SQIVND (reference sequence). The V and J ends lost 6 bases and 5 bases, in that order; junction bases with no gene match: 8.

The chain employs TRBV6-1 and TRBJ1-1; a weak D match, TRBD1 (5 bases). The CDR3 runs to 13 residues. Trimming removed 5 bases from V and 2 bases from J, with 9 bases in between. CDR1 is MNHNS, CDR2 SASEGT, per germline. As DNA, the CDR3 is TGTGCCAGCAGTTTGGGGCAAAACACTGAAGCTTTCTTT. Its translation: CASSLGQNTEAFF.

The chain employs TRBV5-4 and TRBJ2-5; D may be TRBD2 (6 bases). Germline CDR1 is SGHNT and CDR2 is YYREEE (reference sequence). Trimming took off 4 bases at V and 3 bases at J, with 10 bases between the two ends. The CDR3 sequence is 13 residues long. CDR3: CASSPAGKETQYF. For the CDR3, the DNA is TGTGCCAGCAGCCCCGCGGGGAAAGAGACCCAGTACTTC. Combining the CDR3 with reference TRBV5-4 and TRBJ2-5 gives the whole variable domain ETGVTQSPTHLIKTRGQQVTLRCSSQSGHNTVSWYQQALGQGPQFIFQYYREEENGRGNFPPRFSGLQFPNYSSELNVNALELDDSALYLCASSPAGKETQYFGPGTRLLVL.

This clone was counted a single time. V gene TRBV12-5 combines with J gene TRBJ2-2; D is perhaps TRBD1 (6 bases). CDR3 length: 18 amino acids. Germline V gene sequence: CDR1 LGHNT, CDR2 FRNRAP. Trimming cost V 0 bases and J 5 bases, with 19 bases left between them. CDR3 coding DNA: TGTGCTAGTGGTTTGGTATTATTAGGGCAGGGGCCAACCGGGGAGCTGTTTTTT. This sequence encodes CASGLVLLGQGPTGELFF.

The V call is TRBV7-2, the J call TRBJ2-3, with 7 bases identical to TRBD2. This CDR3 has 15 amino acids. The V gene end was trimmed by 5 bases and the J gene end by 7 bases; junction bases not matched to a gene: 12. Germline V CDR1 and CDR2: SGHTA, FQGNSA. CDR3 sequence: CASSLLGGEINTQYF. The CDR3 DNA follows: TGTGCCAGCAGCCTGCTGGGGGGGGAGATAAATACGCAGTATTTT.

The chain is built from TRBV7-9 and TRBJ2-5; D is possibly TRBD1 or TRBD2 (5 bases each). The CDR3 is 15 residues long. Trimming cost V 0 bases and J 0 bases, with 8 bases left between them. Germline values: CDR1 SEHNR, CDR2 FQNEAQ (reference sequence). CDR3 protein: CASSLAGRDQETQYF. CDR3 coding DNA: TGTGCCAGCAGCTTAGCGGGGCGGGACCAAGAGACCCAGTACTTC.

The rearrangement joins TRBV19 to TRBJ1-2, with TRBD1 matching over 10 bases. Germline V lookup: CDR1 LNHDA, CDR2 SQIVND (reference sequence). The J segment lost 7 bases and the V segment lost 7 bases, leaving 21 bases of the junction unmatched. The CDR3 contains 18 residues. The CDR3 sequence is CASNHPRGTGAPRRGYTF. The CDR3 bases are TGTGCCAGTAACCACCCGAGGGGGACAGGGGCCCCGCGGCGTGGCTACACCTTC.

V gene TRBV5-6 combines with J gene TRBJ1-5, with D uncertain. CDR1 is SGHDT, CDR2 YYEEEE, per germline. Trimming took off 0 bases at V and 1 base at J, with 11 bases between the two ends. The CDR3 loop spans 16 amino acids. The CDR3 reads CASSLGGWGSNQPQHF. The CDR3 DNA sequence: TGTGCCAGCAGCTTGGGCGGTTGGGGAAGCAATCAGCCCCAGCATTTT.

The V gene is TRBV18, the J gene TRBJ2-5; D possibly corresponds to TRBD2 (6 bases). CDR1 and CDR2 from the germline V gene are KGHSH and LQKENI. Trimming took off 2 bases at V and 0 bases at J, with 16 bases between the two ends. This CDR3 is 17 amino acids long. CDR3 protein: CASSPNRPSEYQETQYF. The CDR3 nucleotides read TGTGCCAGCTCACCAAACCGCCCTAGCGAATACCAAGAGACCCAGTACTTC.

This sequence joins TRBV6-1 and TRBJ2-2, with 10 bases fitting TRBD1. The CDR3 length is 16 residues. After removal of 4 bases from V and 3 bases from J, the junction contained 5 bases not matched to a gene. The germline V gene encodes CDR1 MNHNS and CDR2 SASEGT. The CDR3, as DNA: TGTGCCAGCAGTGGCCGGGACAGGGGTTACACCGGGGAGCTGTTTTTT. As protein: CASSGRDRGYTGELFF.

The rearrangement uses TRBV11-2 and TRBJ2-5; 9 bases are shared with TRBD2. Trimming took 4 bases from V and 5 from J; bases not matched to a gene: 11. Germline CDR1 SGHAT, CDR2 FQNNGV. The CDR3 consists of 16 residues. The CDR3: CASSSHGGGAHETQYF. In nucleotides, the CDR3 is TGTGCCAGCAGCTCGCACGGCGGGGGGGCTCATGAGACCCAGTACTTC.

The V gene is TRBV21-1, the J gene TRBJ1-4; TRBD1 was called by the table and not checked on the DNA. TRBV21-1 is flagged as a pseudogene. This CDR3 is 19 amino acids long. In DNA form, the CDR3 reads TGTGCCAGCAGCAAAAAGGACAGGGGCCTGGAAGCCACTAATGAAAAACTGTTTTTT. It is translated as CASSKKDRGLEATNEKLFF.

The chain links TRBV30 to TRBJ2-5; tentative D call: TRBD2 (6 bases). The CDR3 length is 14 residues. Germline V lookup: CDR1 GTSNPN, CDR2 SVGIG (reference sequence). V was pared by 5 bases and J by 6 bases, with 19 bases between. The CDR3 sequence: CAWCGTTAMKTQYF. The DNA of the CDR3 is TGTGCCTGGTGCGGGACCACGGCGATGAAGACCCAGTACTTC.